This TCR beta chain appears in the sequencing data of a study of regulatory T cells in long-lasting Graves disease. Construction of TCR beta libraries relied on iRepertoire HTBI primers and on Arm-PCR targeting CDR3 regions. In the authors' methods: Analysis of the samples identified 50 to 65 TRBV and over 13 TRBJ segments. MiXCR, run by TCRdb on the multiplex PCR reads, gives a single entry per CDR3 protein. The V and J calls here are based on TCRdb, not the publication. The repertoire holds 200,000 to 250,000 distinct CDR3 sequences, roughly 19% seen once, with around 11% in the top ten. Germline-derived CDR1 and CDR2 are SEHNR and FQNEAQ (reference sequence). J gave up 7 bases and V 5 bases, and 4 bases lay outside the gene matches. The CDR3 is 14 residues long. Noted time point: newly diagnosed GD, antithyroid drugs for less than 3 months. RNA from PBMCs was the source of the TCR library. These data were likewise used in another study, on T cells in Graves' hyperthyroidism and ophthalmopathy.

Material: peripheral blood mononuclear cells (PBMCs), obtained at new diagnosis, from a patient treated with antithyroid drugs. The chain recombines TRBV7-9 with TRBJ1-4; 10 positions agree with TRBD1. This receptor was identified in a woman in her twenties or thirties with Graves disease. CDR3 amino acids: CASSPRTGGEKLFF. CDR3 DNA sequence: TGTGCCAGCAGCCCGAGGACAGGGGGTGAAAAACTGTTTTTT.